One T cell receptor beta chain is described in this entry. Its antigen is still unknown. TCR beta CDR3 sequences were amplified from RNA transcripts. Primed by the HTBI set, a first-round RT-PCR was run on the TCR CDR3. TCRdb passed the multiplex PCR reads through MiXCR, listing each CDR3 protein once. The profile covers under 70,000 distinct CDR3 sequences, with about 50% appearing a single time and approximately 3.6% taken by the ten largest. The sample belongs to a study of T cells in Graves' hyperthyroidism and ophthalmopathy. Ophthalmopathy cases met thresholds of Clinical Activity Score at least 3, NOSPECS grade at least 4 and duration under 3 months. It was approximately 9.7 ml of fresh peripheral blood that supplied the PBMCs. General study findings and limits: Most clonotypes expanded in the thyroid (above 0.001) were also present in blood.

CDR1 SQVTM and CDR2 ANQGSEA come from the germline V gene. V shed 2 bases and J shed 3 bases, with 11 bases lying between them. The CDR3 loop spans 14 amino acids. The chain recombines TRBV29-1 with TRBJ1-5; TRBD1 is a possible D gene (6 bases). Sequencing input: blood. The sequence was obtained from a woman between 55 and 75 years old with Graves' ophthalmopathy. DNA for the CDR3: TGCAGCGTTGAACTTCGGGACAACAATCAGCCCCAGCATTTT. It translates to CSVELRDNNQPQHF. Variable domain in full (rest from reference TRBV29-1 and TRBJ1-5): SAVISQKPSRDICQRGTSLTIQCQVDSQVTMMFWYRQQPGQSLTLIATANQGSEATYESGFVIDKFPISRPNLTFSTLTVSNMSPEDSSIYLCSVELRDNNQPQHFGDGTRLSIL.